Presented here are 27 T cell receptor beta chains from one specimen sequenced in a study of shared clonotypes between healthy human individuals. Some clones are missing from TCRdb's copy, which holds only in-frame ones; the method was immunoSEQ multiplex PCR. In the table there are 2 million to 2.5 million clones, approximately 94% of which are singletons. The sample was naive CD4+ T cells from PBMCs. Subset reported: CD45RA+ positively selected. The source is a man aged 18 to 29 in good health. Some clones in this sample may be carry-over from other donors' samples.

The count of this clone is one. This chain joins TRBV29-1 and TRBJ1-2; perhaps TRBD1 as D (6 bases). The germline V gene has CDR1 SQVTM and CDR2 ANQGSEA. The CDR3 sequence is 12 residues long. Trimming took off 4 bases at V and 6 bases at J, with 12 bases between the two ends. The CDR3, as DNA: TGCAGCGTTGGGGACACCCGGAATGGCTACACCTTC. Its protein is CSVGDTRNGYTF.

The chain is built from TRBV7-8 and TRBJ2-2; 10 bases are shared with TRBD2. CDR3 size: 17 residues. V shed 1 base, J shed 1 base, and the junction held 3 bases outside the gene matches. Germline V gene sequence: CDR1 SGHVS, CDR2 FQNEAQ. CDR3 nucleotides: TGTGCCAGCAGCTTAGGCCGGACTAGCGGGAACACCGGGGAGCTGTTTTTT. It specifies CASSLGRTSGNTGELFF. The variable domain in full, with the rest retrieved from reference TRBV7-8 and TRBJ2-2, is GAGVSQSPRYKVAKRGQDVALRCDPISGHVSLFWYQQALGQGPEFLTYFQNEAQLDKSGLPSDRFFAERPEGSVSTLKIQRTQQEDSAVYLCASSLGRTSGNTGELFFGEGSRLTVL.

This clone was detected only once. The chain joins TRBV21-1 to TRBJ2-3; the table's D call, TRBD2, was not checked against the DNA. TRBV21-1 is described as a pseudogene. CDR3 length: 13 amino acids. The CDR3 reads CASSKRVGDTQYF. The CDR3 DNA sequence: TGTGCCAGCAGCAAACGAGTCGGGGATACGCAGTATTTT.

This clone was counted a single time. The genes are TRBV6-6 and TRBJ2-4; tentatively, D is TRBD2 (6 bases). The length of the CDR3 is 15 residues. Germline lookup yields CDR1 MNHNY and CDR2 SVGAGI (reference sequence). V dropped 7 bases and J dropped 2 bases, with 15 bases sitting between them. As DNA, the CDR3 is TGTGCCAGCAAAAGAAGCCGGGACTCCAAAAACATTCAGTACTTC. Translating it yields CASKRSRDSKNIQYF.

V and J are TRBV4-3 and TRBJ2-1, with 8 bases lining up with TRBD2. Germline lookup yields CDR1 LGHNA and CDR2 YSLEER. After removal of 4 bases from V and 2 bases from J, the junction contained 10 bases not matched to a gene. This CDR3 has 17 residues. CDR3 protein: CASSLEVGLGAYNEQFF. The CDR3 DNA reads TGCGCCAGCAGCCTTGAAGTGGGACTAGGAGCCTACAATGAGCAGTTCTTC.

The chain recombines TRBV7-2 with TRBJ2-3, with 7 bases fitting TRBD2. Losses at the gene ends were 4 bases for V and 6 bases for J; bases not matched to a gene: 1. Germline V gene sequence: CDR1 SGHTA, CDR2 FQGNSA. This CDR3 spans 12 amino acids. DNA of the CDR3: TGTGCCAGCAGCTCCGGGGGGGATACGCAGTATTTT. Protein: CASSSGGDTQYF. The full variable domain, rest sourced from reference TRBV7-2 and TRBJ2-3, is GAGVSQSPSNKVTEKGKDVELRCDPISGHTALYWYRQSLGQGLEFLIYFQGNSAPDKSGLPSDRFSAERTGGSVSTLTIQRTQQEDSAVYLCASSSGGDTQYFGPGTRLTVL.

The chain recombines TRBV7-9 with TRBJ2-3; 12 bases are shared with TRBD2. This CDR3 spans 17 amino acids. The V segment lost 0 bases and the J segment 5 bases; nucleotides outside the gene matches: 6. CDR1 is SEHNR, CDR2 FQNEAQ, per germline (reference sequence). The CDR3: CASSLAQTSGSEDTQYF. The CDR3 nucleotides are TGTGCCAGCAGCTTAGCCCAGACTAGCGGGAGTGAAGATACGCAGTATTTT.

V usage is TRBV11-2 and J usage is TRBJ2-7, with D maybe TRBD1 (5 bases). Germline V gene lookup returns CDR1 SGHAT and CDR2 FQNNGV. Trimming shortened V by 4 bases and J by 5 bases, and 12 bases separated the two germline ends. The CDR3 runs 13 residues. The CDR3 here is CASSSLRTHEQYF. Written as DNA, the CDR3 is TGTGCCAGCAGCTCCCTGCGGACACACGAGCAGTACTTC.

CDR3 coding DNA: TGTGCCATCAAACCGGTCTCTGGGGCCAACGTCCTGACTTTC. It is translated as CAIKPVSGANVLTF. This chain connects TRBV10-3 to TRBJ2-6; D gene ambiguous. Trimming removed 7 bases at V and 0 bases at J, with 7 bases between. The CDR3 is made up of 14 amino acids. Germline loops: CDR1 ENHRY, CDR2 SYGVKD.

Remarks on this clone: One end of the junction varies from germline; a read error may be responsible. Within the sample, other DNA sequences also encode this same CDR3. The rearrangement links TRBV4-1 to TRBJ2-5; TRBD2 matches at 8 bases. This CDR3 is 14 amino acids long. Germline CDR1 reads MGHRA; CDR2 reads YSYEKL. Here the CDR3 DNA reads TGCGCCAGCAGCCAAGTAGGTAGCGGGGAGACTCAGTACTTC. Translated, it gives CASSQVGSGETQYF.

This chain uses TRBV7-9 with TRBJ1-4; D is possibly TRBD1 (6 bases). The V end lost 4 bases, the J end lost 6 bases, and 21 bases lay between the germline ends. The CDR3 is 17 amino acids. Germline values: CDR1 SEHNR, CDR2 FQNEAQ (reference sequence). In nucleotides, the CDR3 is TGTGCCAGCAGCTACTACAGGGAGGTACGGCCGGATGAAAAACTGTTTTTT. This encodes CASSYYREVRPDEKLFF. Looking up the rest from reference TRBV7-9 and TRBJ1-4 gives the full variable domain: DTGVSQNPRHKITKRGQNVTFRCDPISEHNRLYWYRQTLGQGPEFLTYFQNEAQLEKSRLLSDRFSAERPKGSFSTLEIQRTEQGDSAMYLCASSYYREVRPDEKLFFGSGTQLSVL.

The V and J genes are TRBV2 and TRBJ2-2; D may be TRBD2 (6 bases). V was shortened by 6 bases and J by 3 bases, with 11 bases between the two germline ends. This CDR3 has 14 residues. CDR1 and CDR2 from the germline V gene are SNHLY and FYNNEI. CDR3 sequence: CASRTTSYTGELFF. CDR3 DNA sequence: TGTGCCAGCAGAACCACTAGCTACACCGGGGAGCTGTTTTTT.

The DNA for the CDR3 is TGCGCCAGCAGCCAAGGCCGGGGGTCCCAGTACTTC. This sequence encodes CASSQGRGSQYF. The chain is built from TRBV4-3 and TRBJ2-5; maybe TRBD2 (6 bases). With 1 base removed from V and 9 bases from J, the gap between germline ends came to 9 bases. CDR1 and CDR2 (germline): LGHNA, YSLEER. The CDR3 is 12 residues long.

The gene calls are TRBV9 and TRBJ1-3, with 8 bases fitting TRBD1. The CDR3 runs to 17 residues. Germline-derived CDR1 and CDR2 are SGDLS and YYNGEE. Trimming took 1 base from V and 3 from J; bases not matched to a gene: 9. CDR3 bases: TGTGCCAGCAGCGTACAGGGGGCCGGGGAAAGTGGAAACACCATATATTTT. Its protein is CASSVQGAGESGNTIYF.

The chain employs TRBV7-2 and TRBJ2-1, with D hard to call. CDR1 is SGHTA and CDR2 is FQGNSA in the germline V gene. The CDR3 contains 13 residues. The V gene lost 3 bases and the J gene lost 5 bases, with 8 bases spanning the gap. CDR3 loop: CASSFGPDNEQFF. CDR3 DNA sequence: TGTGCCAGCAGCTTCGGACCCGACAATGAGCAGTTCTTC.

This clone was seen only once. The chain joins TRBV29-1 to TRBJ2-5, with D unresolved. CDR3 length: 13 residues. Trimming removed 5 bases from V and 1 base from J, with 11 bases in between. The V gene's germline CDR1 is SQVTM and CDR2 ANQGSEA. As DNA, the CDR3 is TGCAGCGTTTGGGGTTTCCTCCAAGAGACCCAGTACTTC. Protein: CSVWGFLQETQYF.

The chain carries TRBV19 and TRBJ1-3; possibly TRBD1 for D (5 bases). CDR3 length equals 14 residues. V was pared by 4 bases and J by 0 bases, with 7 bases between. The germline V gene encodes CDR1 LNHDA and CDR2 SQIVND (reference sequence). CDR3 sequence: CASSKGASGNTIYF. CDR3 sequence (DNA): TGTGCCAGTAGTAAAGGGGCCTCTGGAAACACCATATATTTT. The whole variable domain, remainder taken from reference TRBV19 and TRBJ1-3, is DGGITQSPKYLFRKEGQNVTLSCEQNLNHDAMYWYRQDPGQGLRLIYYSQIVNDFQKGDIAEGYSVSREKKESFPLTVTSAQKNPTAFYLCASSKGASGNTIYFGEGSWLTVV.

The genes are TRBV9 and TRBJ1-1, with a possible D match to TRBD1 (6 bases). The CDR3 is 16 amino acids. Germline CDR1 reads SGDLS; CDR2 reads YYNGEE. Trimming pared 3 bases from V and 0 bases from J, leaving 15 bases between. CDR3 protein: CASSGKGGRMNTEAFF. CDR3 in DNA: TGTGCCAGCAGCGGCAAGGGGGGACGTATGAACACTGAAGCTTTCTTT.

The gene calls are TRBV5-4 and TRBJ1-2, with a weak D call TRBD1 (5 bases). Per germline, CDR1 SGHNT and CDR2 YYREEE (reference sequence). The CDR3 contains 15 residues. Trimming pared 3 bases from V and 4 bases from J, leaving 16 bases between. The CDR3 loop reads CASSSGGEGSYGYTF. The CDR3 region has the DNA TGTGCCAGCAGCTCTGGGGGGGAAGGTAGCTATGGCTACACCTTC.

This clone came up once. This chain connects TRBV27 to TRBJ1-4; D is ambiguous. The CDR3 runs 15 residues. Germline V gene lookup returns CDR1 MNHEY and CDR2 SMNVEV (reference sequence). V lost 5 bases to trimming and J lost 1 base, with 11 bases between them. The CDR3 region has the DNA TGTGCCAGCAGTCCCAGACACATAACTAATGAAAAACTGTTTTTT. Protein sequence: CASSPRHITNEKLFF.

A remark on this clone: This sample also contains other DNA sequences that code for the same CDR3. J is TRBJ2-3 and V is TRBV20-1; unclear D gene. V was cut by 6 bases and J by 6 bases, with 10 bases left in between. The CDR3 is made up of 11 amino acids. Germline V gives CDR1 DFQATT, CDR2 SNEGSKA (reference sequence). CDR3 sequence reads: CSAGGSDTQYF. In nucleotides, the CDR3 is TGCAGTGCGGGTGGTTCTGATACGCAGTATTTT.

The genes are TRBV6-6 and TRBJ1-4, with TRBD1 matching 12 bases. The CDR3 is 15 residues long. Trimming cost V 0 bases and J 8 bases; bases outside gene matches: 1. Germline-derived CDR1 and CDR2 are MNHNY and SVGAGI (reference sequence). The CDR3 is CASSYSGTGGEKLFF. The CDR3 region has the DNA TGTGCCAGCAGTTACTCCGGGACAGGGGGCGAAAAACTGTTTTTT.

This chain joins TRBV28 and TRBJ1-2; possible D gene TRBD1, 5 bases. CDR1 is MDHEN, CDR2 SYDVKM, per germline. V was shortened by 5 bases and J by 4 bases, with 8 bases between the two germline ends. The length of the CDR3 is 12 residues. The CDR3 DNA follows: TGTGCCAGCAGTGGGGGACCCTATGGCTACACCTTC. It specifies CASSGGPYGYTF.

The V gene is TRBV7-3, the J gene TRBJ1-1; TRBD1 agrees at 8 bases. The J segment lost 11 bases and the V segment lost 0 bases, leaving 5 bases of the junction unmatched. The CDR3 totals 13 residues. Germline values: CDR1 SGHTA, CDR2 FQGTGA. DNA of the CDR3: TGTGCCAGCAGCTTAACGACAGGGGCAGAGGCTTTCTTT. Its protein product is CASSLTTGAEAFF.

The count of this clone is one. V usage is TRBV15 and J usage is TRBJ2-7; D may be TRBD1 (5 bases). The CDR3 spans 14 residues. Germline CDR1 is LNHNV and CDR2 is YYDKDF (reference sequence). Trimming took off 3 bases at V and 3 bases at J, with 12 bases between the two ends. The CDR3: CATSRTVPIYEQYF. The DNA of the CDR3 is TGTGCCACCAGCAGGACAGTTCCCATCTACGAGCAGTACTTC. Using reference TRBV15 and TRBJ2-7 for the parts outside the CDR3, the full variable domain is DAMVIQNPRYQVTQFGKPVTLSCSQTLNHNVMYWYQQKSSQAPKLLFHYYDKDFNNEADTPDNFQSRRPNTSFCFLDIRSPGLGDTAMYLCATSRTVPIYEQYFGPGTRLTVT.

The chain joins TRBV7-2 to TRBJ1-2; a possible D gene is TRBD1 (5 bases). Germline assignment: CDR1 SGHTA and CDR2 FQGNSA. The CDR3 is 14 residues long. The ends were cut back, 3 bases at V and 7 bases at J, with 15 bases in the middle. The CDR3 is CASSFLARAAGYTF. For the CDR3, the DNA is TGTGCCAGCAGCTTTCTAGCCAGGGCGGCTGGCTACACCTTC.

The rearrangement uses TRBV6-1 and TRBJ1-2, with 9 bases identical to TRBD1. The V gene's germline CDR1 is MNHNS and CDR2 SASEGT. V lost 2 bases and J lost 12; bases outside the gene matches: 13. The CDR3 has 15 residues. CDR3 bases: TGTGCCAGCAGTGAAACGGCACCGGGACAGGGTGTTCACACCTTC. Protein: CASSETAPGQGVHTF.